The T cell receptor beta chain under discussion was sequenced for a study of T cell responses to AZD1222 COVID-19 vaccine. Across the study: Combined were second doses at about 4 or about 12 weeks.

V lost 0 bases and J lost 2; bases outside the gene matches: 4. CDR1 is LGHDT and CDR2 is YNNKEL in the germline V gene (reference sequence). This CDR3 has 16 amino acids. This clone was found once. Antigen: not known. Study outcomes and limitations: Clonal diversity was possibly underestimated, and the donors were mostly white British, with more females. Baseline seropositives among AZD1222 recipients totaled only 5 or 6. Spike was spanned by vaccine-associated CD4 TCRs, with dominance at 160-218 and 743-854.

Profiled with immunoSEQ multiplex PCR; TCRdb holds only in-frame clones, not every one. This table holds more than 110,000 clones, roughly 93% found once. This clonotype was obtained from an adult in good health. The specimen comprised peripheral blood, sampled on day 0 of AZD1222 vaccination. The chain couples TRBV3-1 (or the pseudogene TRBV3-2) to TRBJ2-7; 10 bases align to TRBD2. CDR3 protein: CASSQDGAGGTYEQYF. DNA of the CDR3: TGTGCCAGCAGCCAAGACGGAGCGGGAGGGACCTACGAGCAGTACTTC.